Listed below are T cell receptor beta chains from one sample, sequenced in a study of blood T cell repertoires in COVID-19. Assay: immunoSEQ multiplex PCR; the TCRdb copy retains only in-frame clones and omits some. The sample consists of 150,000 to 250,000 clones, roughly four fifths of them appearing once. The sequenced sample consisted of PBMCs or T cells enriched from blood (not recorded which). Source of these receptors: a man in his forties or fifties who had recovered from COVID-19. The CDR3 runs from the conserved cysteine through the conserved F or W. The order of the fields is V gene, D gene, clone size, J gene, CDR3 DNA, CDR3 protein. The D gene is left open where the match is weak. For some rows the clone size is stated as once, few or many, or as a class when expanded; others skip it.

V gene: TRBV6-5
D gene: TRBD1
clone size: -
J gene: TRBJ1-2
CDR3 DNA: TGTGCCAGCAGTTACGCAGGGGGCCTTAACTATGGCTACACCTTC
CDR3 protein: CASSYAGGLNYGYTF

V gene: TRBV5-6
D gene: -
clone size: -
J gene: TRBJ1-5
CDR3 DNA: TGTGCCAGCAGCTTAGGCGGGCATCAGCCCCAGCATTTT
CDR3 protein: CASSLGGHQPQHF

V gene: TRBV7-3
D gene: TRBD1
clone size: -
J gene: TRBJ1-1
CDR3 DNA: TGTGCCAGCAGCTCTAGAAGCCACCGAACAGGGGAGAACACTGAAGCTTTCTTT
CDR3 protein: CASSSRSHRTGENTEAFF

V gene: TRBV7-2
D gene: TRBD1
clone size: -
J gene: TRBJ1-2
CDR3 DNA: TGTGCCAGCAGCTATGTGGGACAGTCCTTTGGCTACACCTTC
CDR3 protein: CASSYVGQSFGYTF

V gene: TRBV6-5
D gene: TRBD1
clone size: -
J gene: TRBJ1-1
CDR3 DNA: TGTGCCAGCAGTTACTCCTTTACAGGGGTGAACACTGAAGCTTTCTTT
CDR3 protein: CASSYSFTGVNTEAFF

V gene: TRBV18
D gene: -
clone size: -
J gene: TRBJ2-3
CDR3 DNA: TGTGCCAGCTCACAACAGGAGACAGATACGCAGTATTTT
CDR3 protein: CASSQQETDTQYF

V gene: TRBV21-1
D gene: -
clone size: -
J gene: TRBJ2-2
CDR3 DNA: TGTGCCAGCAGCGCTACGCTTCCGGAGCTGGACACCGCATTAAACACCGGGGAGCTGTTTTTT
CDR3 protein: CASSATLPELDTALNTGELFF

V gene: TRBV7-2
D gene: TRBD1
clone size: few
J gene: TRBJ1-5
CDR3 DNA: TGTGCCAGCAGCTTCGGGACAGGGAACAATCAGCCCCAGCATTTT
CDR3 protein: CASSFGTGNNQPQHF

V gene: TRBV5-1
D gene: TRBD2
clone size: -
J gene: TRBJ2-1
CDR3 DNA: TGCGCCAGCAGCTTCGGGACTAGCGGTTACAATGAGCAGTTCTTC
CDR3 protein: CASSFGTSGYNEQFF

V gene: TRBV4-3
D gene: -
clone size: few
J gene: TRBJ1-1
CDR3 DNA: TGCGCCAGCAGCCAAGAAACGAGGAGCACTGAAGCTTTCTTT
CDR3 protein: CASSQETRSTEAFF

V gene: TRBV18
D gene: -
clone size: -
J gene: TRBJ1-5
CDR3 DNA: TGTGCCAGCTCAAGCGATAGCAATCAGCCCCAGCATTTT
CDR3 protein: CASSSDSNQPQHF

V gene: TRBV6-5
D gene: -
clone size: -
J gene: TRBJ1-3
CDR3 DNA: TGTGCCAGCAGTTCGACAGACTCTGGAAACACCATATATTTT
CDR3 protein: CASSSTDSGNTIYF

V gene: TRBV11-3
D gene: -
clone size: -
J gene: TRBJ2-2
CDR3 DNA: TGTGCCAGCAGCATCGGGTTGGGGGAGCTGTTTTTT
CDR3 protein: CASSIGLGELFF

V gene: TRBV14
D gene: TRBD2
clone size: once
J gene: TRBJ2-3
CDR3 DNA: TGTGCCAGCAGCCCGGGACTAGCGAGAAGCACAGATACGCAGTATTTT
CDR3 protein: CASSPGLARSTDTQYF

V gene: TRBV9
D gene: -
clone size: once
J gene: TRBJ2-3
CDR3 DNA: TGTGCCAGCAGCGCAAGAAGCAGCACAGATACGCAGTATTTT
CDR3 protein: CASSARSSTDTQYF

V gene: TRBV13
D gene: -
clone size: -
J gene: TRBJ1-1
CDR3 DNA: TGTGCCAGCAGCTTGGGACACCTGAACACTGAAGCTTTCTTT
CDR3 protein: CASSLGHLNTEAFF

V gene: TRBV11-3
D gene: TRBD2
clone size: -
J gene: TRBJ2-2
CDR3 DNA: TGTGCCAGCAGCGCCGGGACTAGCCGGGAGCTGTTTTTT
CDR3 protein: CASSAGTSRELFF

V gene: TRBV9
D gene: -
clone size: -
J gene: TRBJ2-7
CDR3 DNA: TGTGCCAGCAGCAAAGAAGGCTCCCGGGTGCCCTACGAGCAGTACTTC
CDR3 protein: CASSKEGSRVPYEQYF

V gene: TRBV11-2
D gene: TRBD2
clone size: few
J gene: TRBJ2-7
CDR3 DNA: TGTGCCAGCAGCTTAGTAGCGGGAGGTTTTAAGGAGCAGTACTTC
CDR3 protein: CASSLVAGGFKEQYF

V gene: TRBV9
D gene: TRBD1
clone size: few
J gene: TRBJ2-1
CDR3 DNA: TGTGCCAGCAGCTCTAATGACAGGGGCTACCCTAATGAGCAGTTCTTC
CDR3 protein: CASSSNDRGYPNEQFF

V gene: TRBV15
D gene: TRBD1
clone size: -
J gene: TRBJ2-7
CDR3 DNA: TGTGCCACCAGCCAGAGACAGGGCCCTAATGAGCAGTACTTC
CDR3 protein: CATSQRQGPNEQYF

V gene: TRBV7-9
D gene: TRBD1
clone size: -
J gene: TRBJ2-7
CDR3 DNA: TGTGCCAGCCACACAGGGTTCCCGGGACAGGGGGAATACGAGCAGTACTTC
CDR3 protein: CASHTGFPGQGEYEQYF

V gene: TRBV24-1
D gene: TRBD1
clone size: -
J gene: TRBJ1-2
CDR3 DNA: TGTGCCACCAGTGGCCTGGACAGGGACTATGGCTACACCTTC
CDR3 protein: CATSGLDRDYGYTF

V gene: TRBV6-5
D gene: -
clone size: few
J gene: TRBJ2-3
CDR3 DNA: TGTGCCAGCAGTTACTCTCTCGCAGATACGCAGTATTTT
CDR3 protein: CASSYSLADTQYF

V gene: TRBV2
D gene: TRBD1
clone size: -
J gene: TRBJ1-4
CDR3 DNA: TGTGCCAGCATGACAGGGAGTAGGGAAAAACTGTTTTTT
CDR3 protein: CASMTGSREKLFF

V gene: TRBV28
D gene: -
clone size: once
J gene: TRBJ1-2
CDR3 DNA: TGTGCCAGCAGTCCCGCTGCTACCCACTATGGCTACACCTTC
CDR3 protein: CASSPAATHYGYTF

V gene: TRBV7-9
D gene: TRBD1
clone size: -
J gene: TRBJ1-4
CDR3 DNA: TGTGCCAGCAGCCCTCAGGTGGGGACAGGGAAAAATGAAAAACTGTTTTTT
CDR3 protein: CASSPQVGTGKNEKLFF

V gene: TRBV19
D gene: -
clone size: -
J gene: TRBJ1-1
CDR3 DNA: TGTGCCAGTAGGTGGGACTCTGGATACGGCACTGAAGCTTTCTTT
CDR3 protein: CASRWDSGYGTEAFF

V gene: TRBV9
D gene: -
clone size: -
J gene: TRBJ2-7
CDR3 DNA: TGTGCCAGCAGCGTAGAGGTAGTTGGAGACGAGCAGTACTTC
CDR3 protein: CASSVEVVGDEQYF

V gene: TRBV7-2
D gene: -
clone size: -
J gene: TRBJ2-5
CDR3 DNA: TGTGCCAGCAGCTTAGGGCTAGGGGGAGTCGAGACCCAGTACTTC
CDR3 protein: CASSLGLGGVETQYF

V gene: TRBV7-9
D gene: TRBD1
clone size: -
J gene: TRBJ2-7
CDR3 DNA: TGTGCCAGCCCACTCCGGGACAGGCCAATCGAGCAGTACTTC
CDR3 protein: CASPLRDRPIEQYF

V gene: TRBV7-2
D gene: -
clone size: few
J gene: TRBJ1-2
CDR3 DNA: TGTGCCAGCAGCTCCCCGGCTTGGGCTACAAGGAGGGGCTACACCTTC
CDR3 protein: CASSSPAWATRRGYTF

V gene: TRBV6-5
D gene: -
clone size: -
J gene: TRBJ1-4
CDR3 DNA: TGTGCCAGCAGAAGACTGACGGCTAATGAAAAACTGTTTTTT
CDR3 protein: CASRRLTANEKLFF

V gene: TRBV7-7
D gene: -
clone size: -
J gene: TRBJ2-1
CDR3 DNA: TGTGCCAGCAGCTCAGGTAACAATGAGCAGTTCTTC
CDR3 protein: CASSSGNNEQFF

V gene: TRBV11-2
D gene: -
clone size: -
J gene: TRBJ1-2
CDR3 DNA: TGTGCCAGCAGCTTAGACGCACGGAGCTACTATGGCTACACCTTC
CDR3 protein: CASSLDARSYYGYTF

V gene: TRBV10-3
D gene: -
clone size: -
J gene: TRBJ2-3
CDR3 DNA: TGTGCCATCAGCGGACGGGGGGCTGAGACAGATACGCAGTATTTT
CDR3 protein: CAISGRGAETDTQYF

V gene: TRBV6-2/TRBV6-3
D gene: -
clone size: -
J gene: TRBJ2-7
CDR3 DNA: TGTGCCAGCAGTTACTCTCTTCGGGGGTTTCGGTACGAGCAGTACTTC
CDR3 protein: CASSYSLRGFRYEQYF

V gene: TRBV12-3/TRBV12-4
D gene: TRBD2
clone size: -
J gene: TRBJ2-3
CDR3 DNA: TGTGCCAGCCGACTAGCAGATACAGATACGCAGTATTTT
CDR3 protein: CASRLADTDTQYF

V gene: TRBV10-2
D gene: TRBD1
clone size: -
J gene: TRBJ1-1
CDR3 DNA: TGCGCCAGCAGTTATCTAGGGGGACAGGGGAACACTGAAGCTTTCTTT
CDR3 protein: CASSYLGGQGNTEAFF

V gene: TRBV30
D gene: -
clone size: once
J gene: TRBJ2-5
CDR3 DNA: TGTGCCTGGAGTGTATTTGGCGGTGGAGAGACCCAGTACTTC
CDR3 protein: CAWSVFGGGETQYF

V gene: TRBV9
D gene: -
clone size: many
J gene: TRBJ2-1
CDR3 DNA: TGTGCCAGCAGCGTAGAGGCGGAGCTATCCTACAATGAGCAGTTCTTC
CDR3 protein: CASSVEAELSYNEQFF

V gene: TRBV4-3
D gene: -
clone size: -
J gene: TRBJ1-5
CDR3 DNA: TGCGCCAGCAGCGCACAGGGTGATAGCAATCAGCCCCAGCATTTT
CDR3 protein: CASSAQGDSNQPQHF

V gene: TRBV14
D gene: -
clone size: -
J gene: TRBJ1-6
CDR3 DNA: TGTGCCAGCAGCCAAGAAACCGGGAGGATCAATAATTCACCCCTCCACTTT
CDR3 protein: CASSQETGRINNSPLHF

V gene: TRBV7-9
D gene: -
clone size: -
J gene: TRBJ1-2
CDR3 DNA: TGTGCCAGCAGACCACGGGCGGGGGGCGTAACAGCTAACTATGGCTACACCTTC
CDR3 protein: CASRPRAGGVTANYGYTF

V gene: TRBV4-2
D gene: TRBD1
clone size: -
J gene: TRBJ1-4
CDR3 DNA: TGTGCCAGCAGCCAAGGGACAGGGTCGGATGAAAAACTGTTTTTT
CDR3 protein: CASSQGTGSDEKLFF

V gene: TRBV6-2/TRBV6-3
D gene: -
clone size: -
J gene: TRBJ1-5
CDR3 DNA: TGTGCCAGCACCCCTTCGGCTTGGGGGGAACAGCCCCAGCATTTT
CDR3 protein: CASTPSAWGEQPQHF

V gene: TRBV7-8
D gene: TRBD1
clone size: -
J gene: TRBJ1-2
CDR3 DNA: TGTGCCAGCAAGGGACAGTCAGCTAACTATGGCTACACCTTC
CDR3 protein: CASKGQSANYGYTF

V gene: TRBV5-4
D gene: TRBD1
clone size: once
J gene: TRBJ2-5
CDR3 DNA: TGTGCCAGCAGCTTGGTTTTGGGACAGGGCCTCCAAGAGACCCAGTACTTC
CDR3 protein: CASSLVLGQGLQETQYF

V gene: TRBV19
D gene: -
clone size: -
J gene: TRBJ2-4
CDR3 DNA: TGTGCCAGTAGCCCCAGGGGTTGGGGGGGCAAAAACATTCAGTACTTC
CDR3 protein: CASSPRGWGGKNIQYF

V gene: TRBV12-3/TRBV12-4
D gene: -
clone size: few
J gene: TRBJ2-1
CDR3 DNA: TGTGCCAGCGGGTGGGAGGCTTACAATGAGCAGTTCTTC
CDR3 protein: CASGWEAYNEQFF

V gene: TRBV7-2
D gene: TRBD2
clone size: -
J gene: TRBJ2-2
CDR3 DNA: TGTGCCAGCAGCCTCGGACTAGCGGGAGTAAGCACCGGGGAGCTGTTTTTT
CDR3 protein: CASSLGLAGVSTGELFF

V gene: TRBV3-1/TRBV3-2
D gene: -
clone size: -
J gene: TRBJ1-1
CDR3 DNA: TGTGCCAGCAGCCAAGATCTTAGGAACACTGAAGCTTTCTTT
CDR3 protein: CASSQDLRNTEAFF

V gene: TRBV5-1
D gene: TRBD1
clone size: -
J gene: TRBJ2-2
CDR3 DNA: TGCGCCAGCAGCTTGGCCGGGACAGCTCCGATTCAACGTAACACCGGGGAGCTGTTTTTT
CDR3 protein: CASSLAGTAPIQRNTGELFF

V gene: TRBV11-2
D gene: -
clone size: -
J gene: TRBJ1-5
CDR3 DNA: TGTGCCAGCAGCTTACTAGGGGGGGATCAGCCCCAGCATTTT
CDR3 protein: CASSLLGGDQPQHF

V gene: TRBV28
D gene: TRBD1
clone size: -
J gene: TRBJ1-5
CDR3 DNA: TGTGCCAGCAGTCGGACAGGGGCGAGTCAGCCCCAGCATTTT
CDR3 protein: CASSRTGASQPQHF